This TCR beta chain was observed in a study of T cell repertoires in cytomegalovirus infection. A word on this clonotype: Its antigen is undetermined.

TCRdb analysed the reads with MiXCR anew, one entry per CDR3 protein. The sample lists 800,000 to 950,000 distinct CDR3 sequences, around a third seen once, with around 12% in the top ten. Overall study findings and caveats: CMV carriers with the relevant HLA were identified by cumulative public TCR beta family frequency.

Trimming cost V 4 bases and J 8 bases; bases outside gene matches: 5. The CDR3 totals 15 residues. The germline gives CDR1 SGHRS, CDR2 YFSETQ. This sequence joins TRBV5-1 and TRBJ1-6; 11 positions agree with TRBD1. This TCR was sampled from a human donor in good health (CMV status not recorded). Some clones in this sample may be carry-over from other donors' samples. Sequencing used cultured CD8+ T cells from PBMCs, obtained from culture after CMV antigen stimulation. This CDR3 is CASSTGQGADSPLHF. In DNA, the CDR3 is TGCGCCAGCAGCACCGGACAGGGGGCTGATTCACCCCTCCACTTT. Complete variable domain (other parts from reference TRBV5-1 and TRBJ1-6): KAGVTQTPRYLIKTRGQQVTLSCSPISGHRSVSWYQQTPGQGLQFLFEYFSETQRNKGNFPGRFSGRQFSNSRSEMNVSTLELGDSALYLCASSTGQGADSPLHFGNGTRLTVT.